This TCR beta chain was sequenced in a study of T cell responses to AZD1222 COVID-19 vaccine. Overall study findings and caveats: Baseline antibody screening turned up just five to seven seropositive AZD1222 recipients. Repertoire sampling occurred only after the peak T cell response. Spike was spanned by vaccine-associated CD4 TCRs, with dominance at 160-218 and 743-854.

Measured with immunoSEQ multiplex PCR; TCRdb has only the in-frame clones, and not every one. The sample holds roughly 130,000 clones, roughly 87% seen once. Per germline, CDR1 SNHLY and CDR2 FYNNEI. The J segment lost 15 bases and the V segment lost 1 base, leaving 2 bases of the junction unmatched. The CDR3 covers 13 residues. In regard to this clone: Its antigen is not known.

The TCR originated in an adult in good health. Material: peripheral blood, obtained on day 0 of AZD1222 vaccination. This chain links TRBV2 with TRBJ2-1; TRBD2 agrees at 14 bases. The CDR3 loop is CASSEVGTSGGFF. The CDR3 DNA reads TGTGCCAGCAGTGAAGTTGGGACTAGCGGGGGGTTCTTC.